These 30 T cell receptor beta chains were all obtained from the same sample, sequenced in a study of blood T cell repertoires in COVID-19. Only in-frame clones appear in the TCRdb table, and some are missing; sequencing was by immunoSEQ multiplex PCR. The table shows roughly 160,000 clones, with approximately 88% occurring only once. Sequences were obtained from PBMCs or T cells enriched from blood (not recorded which). Receptors originate from a woman aged 55-75 years who had recovered from COVID-19.

The chain combines TRBV30 with TRBJ2-1; 15 bases map to TRBD2. Germline V gene data show CDR1 as GTSNPN and CDR2 as SVGIG (reference sequence). The CDR3 runs to 16 residues. The V gene end was trimmed by 2 bases and the J gene end by 4 bases; junction bases not matched to a gene: 3. The CDR3: CAWSRTSGGAYNEQFF. CDR3 coding DNA: TGTGCCTGGAGTCGGACTAGCGGGGGGGCTTACAATGAGCAGTTCTTC.

This chain uses TRBV11-2 with TRBJ2-7; 9 bases are a match to TRBD2. Unmatched junction bases numbered 3, after V lost 1 base and J lost 2 bases. CDR3 length: 15 residues. CDR1 is SGHAT and CDR2 is FQNNGV in the germline V gene. CDR3 DNA: TGTGCCAGCAGCTTAGGGACTAGCGTAACCTACGAGCAGTACTTC. It translates to CASSLGTSVTYEQYF.

This sequence joins TRBV30 and TRBJ1-6; D may be TRBD1 (5 bases). This CDR3 contains 12 residues. The germline V and J ends were trimmed by 7 bases and 10 bases, with 14 bases remaining between them. CDR1 and CDR2 from the germline V gene are GTSNPN and SVGIG (reference sequence). In nucleotides, the CDR3 is TGTGCCTCCGACTGGGGGGACTCACCCCTCCACTTT. Protein sequence: CASDWGDSPLHF. Looking up the rest from reference TRBV30 and TRBJ1-6 gives the full variable domain: SQTIHQWPATLVQPVGSPLSLECTVEGTSNPNLYWYRQAAGRGLQLLFYSVGIGQISSEVPQNLSASRPQDRQFILSSKKLLLSDSGFYLCASDWGDSPLHFGNGTRLTVT.

This clone has only one observation. This chain connects TRBV6-5 to TRBJ1-4; 11 nucleotides align to TRBD1. V was clipped by 9 bases and J by 5 bases; unmatched bases: 8. CDR3 length: 15 amino acids. The germline V gene has CDR1 MNHEY and CDR2 SVGAGI. The CDR3 DNA follows: TGTGCCAGTAGGACAGGGGGCGCCGGGAATGAAAAACTGTTTTTT. Amino acids: CASRTGGAGNEKLFF.

The gene calls are TRBV5-4 and TRBJ2-1; 11 nucleotides agree with TRBD2. The germline gives CDR1 SGHNT, CDR2 YYREEE (reference sequence). Trimming removed 4 bases from V and 0 bases from J; junction bases left unmatched: 3. The CDR3 length is 16 residues. CDR3 in amino acids: CASSAGLAASYNEQFF. The CDR3 DNA follows: TGTGCCAGCAGCGCGGGACTAGCGGCCTCCTACAATGAGCAGTTCTTC.

The rearrangement links TRBV24-1 to TRBJ2-7; TRBD1 matches at 10 bases. From germline, CDR1 is KGHDR and CDR2 SFDVKD. J was trimmed by 6 bases and V by 4 bases; bases with no gene match: 8. This CDR3 has 15 amino acids. CDR3 loop: CATSDPGQGGLEQYF. DNA of the CDR3: TGTGCCACCAGTGACCCCGGACAGGGGGGCCTCGAGCAGTACTTC.

V gene TRBV5-1 combines with J gene TRBJ2-5; a weak D match, TRBD2 (5 bases). The CDR3 totals 13 residues. The V gene lost 1 base and the J gene lost 5 bases, with 9 bases spanning the gap. Per germline, CDR1 SGHRS and CDR2 YFSETQ. CDR3 amino acids: CASSLTGYETQYF. The CDR3 DNA reads TGCGCCAGCAGCTTGACGGGGTATGAGACCCAGTACTTC. The full variable domain, in which reference TRBV5-1 and TRBJ2-5 provide the parts outside the CDR3, is KAGVTQTPRYLIKTRGQQVTLSCSPISGHRSVSWYQQTPGQGLQFLFEYFSETQRNKGNFPGRFSGRQFSNSRSEMNVSTLELGDSALYLCASSLTGYETQYFGPGTRLLVL.

J is TRBJ2-3 and V is TRBV10-1; 9 positions agree with TRBD2. CDR3 length equals 16 residues. The J segment lost 1 base and the V segment lost 6 bases, leaving 8 bases of the junction unmatched. Per the germline V gene, CDR1 is WNHNN and CDR2 is SYGVQD (reference sequence). DNA of the CDR3: TGCGCCAGCAGCTCGGGTAGCGGGGGCCGCACAGATACGCAGTATTTT. Encoded protein: CASSSGSGGRTDTQYF.

The CDR3 DNA reads as TGTGCCAGCAGTGTGGGACAGGGCGTATTTCGAGGATTGGGGGGCTACACCTTC. This codes for CASSVGQGVFRGLGGYTF. This chain links TRBV6-4 with TRBJ1-2; 9 nucleotides line up with TRBD1. This CDR3 has 18 amino acids. V was clipped by 4 bases and J by 8 bases; unmatched bases: 20. The V gene's germline CDR1 is MRHNA and CDR2 SNTAGT.

The chain links TRBV7-9 to TRBJ2-5; D not certain. In germline, CDR1 is SEHNR, CDR2 FQNEAQ (reference sequence). CDR3 size: 13 residues. Trimming left V 2 bases short and J 3 bases short, with 7 bases between. The CDR3 nucleotides are TGTGCCAGCAGCTTACGTCGGGAAGAGACCCAGTACTTC. It yields the protein CASSLRREETQYF.

The genes are TRBV19 and TRBJ2-5; TRBD1 aligns across 9 bases. Germline values: CDR1 LNHDA, CDR2 SQIVND (reference sequence). V lost 8 bases to trimming and J lost 14 bases; unmatched junction nucleotides: 18. There are 14 residues in the CDR3. The CDR3 loop is CASSTGTGPGLPYF. The CDR3, as DNA: TGTGCCAGTTCCACCGGGACAGGGCCGGGACTGCCTTACTTC.

This rearrangement joins TRBV12-3 or TRBV12-4 to TRBJ1-4; no firm D call. The V end lost 8 bases, the J end lost 4 bases, and 11 bases lay between the germline ends. The CDR3 consists of 13 residues. The CDR3 DNA reads as TGTGCCAGCCGGGAGGAGAATAATGAAAAACTGTTTTTT. Translated, it gives CASREENNEKLFF.

In its sample, this clone was seen a few times. The gene calls are TRBV12-3 or TRBV12-4 and TRBJ1-1, with D possibly being TRBD1 (5 bases). The CDR3 spans 13 residues. V lost 6 bases, J lost 3 bases, and 11 bases lay in between. CDR3 sequence: CASSRDRDTEAFF. The CDR3 bases are TGTGCCAGCAGCCGAGACAGAGACACTGAAGCTTTCTTT.

The rearrangement links TRBV28 to TRBJ2-7, with 10 bases lining up with TRBD1. Germline values: CDR1 MDHEN, CDR2 SYDVKM. The CDR3 is made up of 15 amino acids. Trimming at V came to 6 bases and at J to 2 bases, leaving 7 bases not matched to a gene. The CDR3 here is CASSWGGTGAYEQYF. CDR3 sequence (DNA): TGTGCCAGCAGCTGGGGGGGGACAGGGGCCTACGAGCAGTACTTC.

The V call is TRBV6-1, the J call TRBJ1-5, with D unresolved. The CDR3 is made up of 15 amino acids. The germline V and J ends were trimmed by 2 bases and 4 bases, with 12 bases remaining between them. From germline, CDR1 is MNHNS and CDR2 SASEGT. CDR3 bases: TGTGCCAGCAGTGAACAGTTAACGGGGAATCAGCCCCAGCATTTT. Residues: CASSEQLTGNQPQHF.

The V and J genes are TRBV5-1 and TRBJ1-1; D is undetermined. V was cut by 5 bases and J by 2 bases, with 13 bases left in between. The CDR3 totals 14 residues. The germline gives CDR1 SGHRS, CDR2 YFSETQ. CDR3 DNA: TGCGCCAGCAGTATTCAGGTTGGTAACACTGAAGCTTTCTTT. It is translated as CASSIQVGNTEAFF.

This chain connects TRBV13 to TRBJ1-2; no definite D call. Germline loops: CDR1 PRHDT, CDR2 FYEKMQ (reference sequence). This CDR3 has 13 residues. V lost 2 bases and J lost 2, with 6 bases in between. The CDR3 sequence: CASSLTRNYGYTF. The DNA for the CDR3 is TGTGCCAGCAGCTTAACCAGAAACTATGGCTACACCTTC.

V usage is TRBV5-1 and J usage is TRBJ1-1; 7 bases are a match to TRBD1. Germline V lookup: CDR1 SGHRS, CDR2 YFSETQ. CDR3 length: 14 amino acids. The ends lost 2 bases at V and 1 base at J; junction bases unmatched: 2. The CDR3 region is CASSFWTGNTEAFF. CDR3 in DNA: TGCGCCAGCAGCTTTTGGACAGGGAACACTGAAGCTTTCTTT.

The gene calls are TRBV11-1 and TRBJ1-5; maybe TRBD1 (6 bases). The V end was cut by 4 bases, the J end by 3 bases, with 13 bases between. The CDR3 runs to 15 residues. Germline V lookup: CDR1 SGHAT, CDR2 FQDESV (reference sequence). The CDR3 nucleotides are TGTGCCAGCAGCTCCGGGCCAGGGGACAATCAGCCCCAGCATTTT. Its translation: CASSSGPGDNQPQHF.

V gene TRBV19 combines with J gene TRBJ2-6; a weak D match, TRBD1 (5 bases). V lost 8 bases to trimming and J lost 2 bases, with 10 bases between them. Germline V CDR1 and CDR2: LNHDA, SQIVND (reference sequence). This CDR3 is 14 amino acids long. The CDR3 DNA reads as TGTGCCAGTTCCCAGGGCCCTGGGGCCAACGTCCTGACTTTC. It is translated as CASSQGPGANVLTF. Together with reference TRBV19 and TRBJ2-6, the CDR3 gives the full variable domain: DGGITQSPKYLFRKEGQNVTLSCEQNLNHDAMYWYRQDPGQGLRLIYYSQIVNDFQKGDIAEGYSVSREKKESFPLTVTSAQKNPTAFYLCASSQGPGANVLTFGAGSRLTVL.

J is TRBJ1-1 and V is TRBV7-2, with a tentative D call TRBD1 (5 bases). CDR3 length equals 15 residues. Per germline, CDR1 SGHTA and CDR2 FQGNSA. Trimming removed 3 bases at V and 5 bases at J, with 16 bases between. The CDR3 nucleotides are TGTGCCAGCAGCTTGCGGCTTGTGGGGGGGACTGAAGCTTTCTTT. Translation gives CASSLRLVGGTEAFF. Full variable domain (missing parts from reference TRBV7-2 and TRBJ1-1): GAGVSQSPSNKVTEKGKDVELRCDPISGHTALYWYRQSLGQGLEFLIYFQGNSAPDKSGLPSDRFSAERTGGSVSTLTIQRTQQEDSAVYLCASSLRLVGGTEAFFGQGTRLTVV.

V gene TRBV5-1 combines with J gene TRBJ1-1, with TRBD1 identical over 8 bases. V was clipped by 0 bases and J by 0 bases; unmatched bases: 7. Germline loops: CDR1 SGHRS, CDR2 YFSETQ. This CDR3 spans 17 amino acids. CDR3 residues: CASSLAGQGAMNTEAFF. CDR3 nucleotide sequence: TGCGCCAGCAGCTTGGCCGGGCAGGGGGCCATGAACACTGAAGCTTTCTTT.

V is TRBV3-1 (or the pseudogene TRBV3-2) and J is TRBJ2-3, with TRBD2 matching over 12 bases. Germline V CDR1 and CDR2: LGHDT, YNNKEL (reference sequence). With 5 bases clipped from V and 3 bases from J, the junction kept 3 bases outside the gene matches. This CDR3 is built from 15 residues. The CDR3 DNA follows: TGTGCCAGCAGCTCAACTAGCGGGGGGACAGATACGCAGTATTTT. This codes for CASSSTSGGTDTQYF.

This chain joins TRBV28 and TRBJ2-6; TRBD2 might be the D (6 bases). The V end lost 6 bases, the J end lost 4 bases, and 13 bases lay between the germline ends. The germline V gene has CDR1 MDHEN and CDR2 SYDVKM. The CDR3 length is 15 residues. The CDR3: CASSYNREGANVLTF. Written as DNA, the CDR3 is TGTGCCAGCAGCTATAACCGGGAGGGGGCCAACGTCCTGACTTTC.

The V gene is TRBV25-1, the J gene TRBJ1-6; possible D gene TRBD1, 6 bases. Germline V gene lookup returns CDR1 MGHDK and CDR2 SYGVNS. V dropped 3 bases and J dropped 9 bases, with 15 bases sitting between them. The CDR3 extends over 15 amino acids. This CDR3 reads CASSEAQGSGSPLHF. The CDR3 DNA reads TGTGCCAGCAGTGAGGCACAGGGTTCTGGTTCACCCCTCCACTTT.

The V gene is TRBV6-5, the J gene TRBJ1-1, with 7 bases identical to TRBD1. There are 14 residues in the CDR3. Trimming cost V 7 bases and J 1 base; bases outside gene matches: 6. Germline assignment: CDR1 MNHEY and CDR2 SVGAGI. CDR3 amino acids: CASTDRAGNTEAFF. CDR3 DNA: TGTGCCAGCACCGACAGGGCTGGGAACACTGAAGCTTTCTTT.

This clone has only one observation. The chain carries TRBV7-9 and TRBJ1-2, with TRBD1 as a possible D gene (5 bases). Trimming shortened V by 1 base and J by 4 bases, and 10 bases separated the two germline ends. The germline gives CDR1 SEHNR, CDR2 FQNEAQ (reference sequence). This CDR3 is built from 14 residues. In DNA form, the CDR3 reads TGTGCCAGCAGCTTAGAAGGGGCTGGCTATGGCTACACCTTC. The encoded protein is CASSLEGAGYGYTF.

The J gene is TRBJ2-6, the V gene TRBV28; 9 bases fit TRBD1. The ends lost 4 bases at V and 2 bases at J; junction bases unmatched: 6. The CDR3 has 17 residues. In germline, CDR1 is MDHEN, CDR2 SYDVKM. For the CDR3, the DNA is TGTGCCAGCAGTTCCGGGACAGGGTCCACTGGGGCCAACGTCCTGACTTTC. It specifies CASSSGTGSTGANVLTF. The variable domain in full, with the rest retrieved from reference TRBV28 and TRBJ2-6, is DVKVTQSSRYLVKRTGEKVFLECVQDMDHENMFWYRQDPGLGLRLIYFSYDVKMKEKGDIPEGYSVSREKKERFSLILESASTNQTSMYLCASSSGTGSTGANVLTFGAGSRLTVL.

The J gene is TRBJ1-1, the V gene TRBV6-5; D perhaps matches TRBD1 (5 bases). Germline V gene lookup returns CDR1 MNHEY and CDR2 SVGAGI. CDR3 length: 15 amino acids. V was clipped by 5 bases and J by 3 bases, with 16 bases between them. Here the CDR3 DNA reads TGTGCCAGCAGTCGTAAGGGAGGGACGGACACTGAAGCTTTCTTT. Its protein product is CASSRKGGTDTEAFF.

Worth noting for this clone: Different DNA sequences within this sample yield the same CDR3. The V and J genes are TRBV28 and TRBJ1-2, with a tentative D call TRBD1 (6 bases). The CDR3 is 13 amino acids. Germline lookup yields CDR1 MDHEN and CDR2 SYDVKM. Trimming cost V 3 bases and J 5 bases, with 10 bases left between them. CDR3 bases: TGTGCCAGCAGTTTGGGGCAGGGGTATGGCTACACCTTC. Its translation: CASSLGQGYGYTF.